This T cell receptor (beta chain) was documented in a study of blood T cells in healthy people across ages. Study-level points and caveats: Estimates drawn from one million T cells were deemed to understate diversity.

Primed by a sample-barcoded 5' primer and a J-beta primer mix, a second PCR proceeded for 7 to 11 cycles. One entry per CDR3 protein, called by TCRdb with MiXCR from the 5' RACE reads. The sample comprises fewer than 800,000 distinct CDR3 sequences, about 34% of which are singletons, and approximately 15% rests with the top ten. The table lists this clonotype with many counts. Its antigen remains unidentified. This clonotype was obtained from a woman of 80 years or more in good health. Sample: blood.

The CDR3 DNA sequence: TGTGCCAGCAGCCAAGGGACGGGGACAGGGGTTCAAGAGACCCAGTACTTC. Amino acids: CASSQGTGTGVQETQYF. The rearrangement links TRBV3-1 to TRBJ2-5; 10 bases are shared with TRBD1. CDR1 is LGHDT, CDR2 YNNKEL, per germline (reference sequence). J was trimmed by 2 bases and V by 1 base; bases with no gene match: 7. This CDR3 comprises 17 residues.